This T cell receptor (beta chain) appears in the sequencing data of a study of blood T cell repertoires in COVID-19. Study as a whole: In each case, the material was cDNA or gDNA derived from T cells, B-cell-depleted T cells, or PBMCs.

Study processing details: Estimation of nucleated cell counts was performed using reference gene primer amplification. TCRdb keeps only in-frame clones here, not all; method: immunoSEQ multiplex PCR. V, J and clone size derive from that table, while D and trimming were established from the DNA sequence. The table lists 250,000 to 350,000 clones, roughly 88% of them singletons. This CDR3 has 16 amino acids. Germline loops: CDR1 LNHDA, CDR2 SQIVND (reference sequence). V shed 3 bases and J 2 bases; nucleotides not matched to a gene: 5. The source is a woman in her 30s who had recovered from COVID-19. This chain links TRBV19 with TRBJ2-3; TRBD2 agrees at 10 bases. Material for sequencing was peripheral blood. The CDR3 loop reads CASSIERGGNTDTQYF. CDR3 nucleotides: TGTGCCAGTAGTATCGAGCGGGGGGGAAACACAGATACGCAGTATTTT.